This T cell receptor (beta chain) is drawn from a study of cytomegalovirus exposure and HLA in healthy donors. The CDR3 covers 16 residues. The germline CDR1 and CDR2 sequences are MNHEY and SMNVEV (reference sequence). With V trimmed by 7 bases and J by 6 bases, 17 bases remained unmatched. Regarding this clone: As yet, its antigen is unknown.

Primers included in the PCR were 60 Vbeta and 13 Jbeta primers. Repertoires were generated with immunoSEQ multiplex PCR, while TCRdb's copy carries only in-frame clones and drops some. The table records roughly 160,000 clones, over 75% of them present only once. Study observations and caveats: Immune exposure was documented only through CMV serostatus. A list of about 160 TCR beta chains associated with cytomegalovirus was given.

The rearrangement joins TRBV27 to TRBJ1-1; TRBD1 matches at 7 bases. Specimen: PBMCs. This clonotype was obtained from a man aged 18 to 30 in good health and CMV-seropositive. The CDR3 sequence is CASKRQGRSVEAEAFF. DNA for the CDR3: TGTGCCAGCAAGCGACAGGGCCGGTCAGTTGAAGCTGAAGCTTTCTTT.